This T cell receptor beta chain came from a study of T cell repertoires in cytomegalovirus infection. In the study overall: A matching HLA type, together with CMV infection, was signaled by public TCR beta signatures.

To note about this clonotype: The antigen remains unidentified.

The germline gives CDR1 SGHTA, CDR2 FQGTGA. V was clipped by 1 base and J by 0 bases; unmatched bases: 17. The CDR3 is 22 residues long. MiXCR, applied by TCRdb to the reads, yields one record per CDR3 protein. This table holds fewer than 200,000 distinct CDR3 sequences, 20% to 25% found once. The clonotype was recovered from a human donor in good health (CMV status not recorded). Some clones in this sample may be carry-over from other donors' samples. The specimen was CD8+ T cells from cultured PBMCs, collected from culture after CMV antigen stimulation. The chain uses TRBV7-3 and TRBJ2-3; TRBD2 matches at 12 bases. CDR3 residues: CASSLIGFGLAGGNYSTDTQYF. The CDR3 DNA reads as TGTGCCAGCAGCTTAATCGGTTTCGGGCTAGCGGGGGGGAATTATAGCACAGATACGCAGTATTTT.